The clone carrying this T cell receptor beta chain is termed medium-sized. Its target is not known. All three twin pairs grew up together with likely shared infections and vaccines. Original processing notes: Each donor had about 100,000 to nearly 550,000 clonotypes. TCRdb ran MiXCR on the 5' RACE reads and lists one entry per CDR3 protein. In this record, the V and J calls reflect TCRdb's handling and not the investigators' own analysis. The sample consists of hundreds of thousands of distinct CDR3 sequences, roughly 27% of them appearing once. These data are taken from a study of identical twins' blood T cells. General study results and limits: Abundant TCRbeta CDR3s overlapped more between twins than with unrelated donors. Shared CDR3 clonotype counts tracked mainly the product of cloneset sizes.

Germline values: CDR1 SGHDN, CDR2 FVKESK. The V end lost 4 bases, the J end lost 6 bases, and 10 bases lay between the germline ends. The CDR3 is made up of 12 amino acids. The sample comprised PBMCs. This rearrangement joins TRBV14 to TRBJ2-7; TRBD1 is a possible D gene (6 bases). The receptor's source is a woman between 18 and 50 years old in good health. The CDR3 loop reads CASSRYRVEQYF. CDR3 nucleotides: TGTGCCAGCAGCCGATACAGGGTCGAGCAGTACTTC.